This TCR beta chain was found in a study of OX40 agonist ivuxolimab in advanced cancers. About the study: Ivuxolimab, an agonist antibody against OX40 (CD134), was given to patients. Past anti-PD-1, anti-PD-L1 or anti-CTLA-4 therapy was accepted, and 40% had received some.

Clones were sequenced by immunoSEQ multiplex PCR, and TCRdb holds only the in-frame ones, with some missing. The table records around 80,000 clones, 94% of them present only once. General study findings and limits: Compared with CD4+, CD8+ T cells on average had more expanded clones.

The CDR3 loop spans 12 amino acids. Germline values: CDR1 MNHEY, CDR2 SMNVEV (reference sequence). V lost 5 bases, J lost 5 bases, and 10 bases lay in between. This clone was counted a single time. Its antigen is currently unknown. The chain couples TRBV27 to TRBJ2-7; possible D gene TRBD2, 6 bases. Material: CD4+ or CD8+ T cells sorted from blood, obtained in a trial of the OX40 agonist ivuxolimab. The source is an adult with an advanced solid tumor such as melanoma, head and neck, liver or kidney cancer. CDR3 amino acids: CASSDWGDEQYF. CDR3 nucleotide sequence: TGTGCCAGCAGTGACTGGGGGGACGAGCAGTACTTC.